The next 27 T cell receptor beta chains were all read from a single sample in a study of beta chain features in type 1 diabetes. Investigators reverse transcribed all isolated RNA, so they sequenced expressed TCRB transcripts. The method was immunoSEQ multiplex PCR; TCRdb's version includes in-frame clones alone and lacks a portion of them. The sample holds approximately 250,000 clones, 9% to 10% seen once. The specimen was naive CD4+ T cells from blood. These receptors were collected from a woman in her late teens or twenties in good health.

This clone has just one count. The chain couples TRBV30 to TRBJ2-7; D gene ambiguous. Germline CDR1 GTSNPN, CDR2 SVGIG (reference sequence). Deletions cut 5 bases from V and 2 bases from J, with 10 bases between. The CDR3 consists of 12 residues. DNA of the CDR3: TGTGCCTGGGAATCACACCCCTACGAGCAGTACTTC. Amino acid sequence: CAWESHPYEQYF.

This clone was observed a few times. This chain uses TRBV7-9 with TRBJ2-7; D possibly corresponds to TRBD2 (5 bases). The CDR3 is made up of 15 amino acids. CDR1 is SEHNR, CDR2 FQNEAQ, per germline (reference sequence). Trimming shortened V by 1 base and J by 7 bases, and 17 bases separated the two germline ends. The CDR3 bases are TGTGCCAGCAGCTTAGATCCCGGAGGCCCAAGGGAGCAGTACTTC. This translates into CASSLDPGGPREQYF.

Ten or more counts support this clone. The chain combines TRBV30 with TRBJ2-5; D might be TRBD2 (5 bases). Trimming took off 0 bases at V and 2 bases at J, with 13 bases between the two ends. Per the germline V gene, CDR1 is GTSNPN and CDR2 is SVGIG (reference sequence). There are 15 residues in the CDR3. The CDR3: CAWSVAWKRQETQYF. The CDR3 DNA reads TGTGCCTGGAGTGTTGCGTGGAAGCGGCAAGAGACCCAGTACTTC.

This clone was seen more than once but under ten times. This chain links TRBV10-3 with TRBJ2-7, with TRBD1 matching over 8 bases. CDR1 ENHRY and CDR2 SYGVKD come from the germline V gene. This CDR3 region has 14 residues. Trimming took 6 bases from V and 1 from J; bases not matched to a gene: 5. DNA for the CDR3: TGTGCCATCAGAACAGGGGGTTCGTCCTACGAGCAGTACTTC. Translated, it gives CAIRTGGSSYEQYF.

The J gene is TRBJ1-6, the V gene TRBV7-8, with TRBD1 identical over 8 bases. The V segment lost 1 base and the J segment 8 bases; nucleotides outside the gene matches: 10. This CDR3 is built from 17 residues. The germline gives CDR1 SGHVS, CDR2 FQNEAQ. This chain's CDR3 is CASSLVYPDRADSPLHF. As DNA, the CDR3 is TGTGCCAGCAGCTTAGTATATCCGGACAGGGCGGATTCACCCCTCCACTTT.

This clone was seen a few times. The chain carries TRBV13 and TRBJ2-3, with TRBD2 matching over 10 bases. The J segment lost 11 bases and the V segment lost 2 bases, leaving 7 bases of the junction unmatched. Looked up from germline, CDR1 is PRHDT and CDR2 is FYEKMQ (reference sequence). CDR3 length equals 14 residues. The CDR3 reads CASSLRTSGLRQYF. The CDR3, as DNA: TGTGCCAGCAGCTTACGGACTAGCGGCCTTCGGCAGTATTTT.

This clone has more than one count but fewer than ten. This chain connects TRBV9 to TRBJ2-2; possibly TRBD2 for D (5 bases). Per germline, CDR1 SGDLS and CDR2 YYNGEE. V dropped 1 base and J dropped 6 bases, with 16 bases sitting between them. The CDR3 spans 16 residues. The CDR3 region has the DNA TGTGCCAGCAGCGTAAGAGCGGCCGAGGTGGCCGGGGAGCTGTTTTTT. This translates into CASSVRAAEVAGELFF.

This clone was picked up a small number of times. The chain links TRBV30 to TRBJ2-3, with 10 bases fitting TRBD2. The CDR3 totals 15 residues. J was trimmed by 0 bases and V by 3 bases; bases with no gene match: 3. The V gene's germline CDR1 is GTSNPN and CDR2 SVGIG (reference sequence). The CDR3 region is CAWRGLAISTDTQYF. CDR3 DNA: TGTGCCTGGAGGGGACTAGCGATTAGCACAGATACGCAGTATTTT. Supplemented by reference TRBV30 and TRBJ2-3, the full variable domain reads SQTIHQWPATLVQPVGSPLSLECTVEGTSNPNLYWYRQAAGRGLQLLFYSVGIGQISSEVPQNLSASRPQDRQFILSSKKLLLSDSGFYLCAWRGLAISTDTQYFGPGTRLTVL.

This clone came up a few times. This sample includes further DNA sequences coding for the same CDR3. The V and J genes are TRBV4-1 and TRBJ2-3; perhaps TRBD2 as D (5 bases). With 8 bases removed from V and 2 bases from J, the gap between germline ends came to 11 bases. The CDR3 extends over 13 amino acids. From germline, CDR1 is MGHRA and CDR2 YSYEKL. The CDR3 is CASRGALTDTQYF. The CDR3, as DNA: TGCGCCAGCCGGGGTGCCCTCACAGATACGCAGTATTTT.

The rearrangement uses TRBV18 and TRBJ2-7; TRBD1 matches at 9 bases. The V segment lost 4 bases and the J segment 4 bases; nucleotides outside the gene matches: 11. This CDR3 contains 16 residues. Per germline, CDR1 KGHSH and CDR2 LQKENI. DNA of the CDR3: TGTGCCAGCTCACTCACAGGGGGCAGAAAAGTTTACGAGCAGTACTTC. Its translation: CASSLTGGRKVYEQYF.

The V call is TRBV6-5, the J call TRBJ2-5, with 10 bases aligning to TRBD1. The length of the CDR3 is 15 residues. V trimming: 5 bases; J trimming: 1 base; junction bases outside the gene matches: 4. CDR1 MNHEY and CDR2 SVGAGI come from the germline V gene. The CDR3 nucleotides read TGTGCCAGCAGTCCGGGACAGGGGTCCCAAGAGACCCAGTACTTC. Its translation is CASSPGQGSQETQYF.

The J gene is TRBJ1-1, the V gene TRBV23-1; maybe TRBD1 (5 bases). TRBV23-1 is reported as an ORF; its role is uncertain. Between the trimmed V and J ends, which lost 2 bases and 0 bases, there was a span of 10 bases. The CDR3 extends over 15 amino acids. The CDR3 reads CASSQQQVLNTEAFF. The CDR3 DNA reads TGCGCCAGCAGTCAACAACAGGTCCTGAACACTGAAGCTTTCTTT.

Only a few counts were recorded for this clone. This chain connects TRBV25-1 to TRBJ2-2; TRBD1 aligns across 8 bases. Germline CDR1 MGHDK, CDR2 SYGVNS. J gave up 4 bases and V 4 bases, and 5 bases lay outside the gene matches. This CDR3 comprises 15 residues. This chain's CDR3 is CASSADRGITGELFF. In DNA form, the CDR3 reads TGTGCCAGCAGTGCTGACAGGGGAATCACCGGGGAGCTGTTTTTT.

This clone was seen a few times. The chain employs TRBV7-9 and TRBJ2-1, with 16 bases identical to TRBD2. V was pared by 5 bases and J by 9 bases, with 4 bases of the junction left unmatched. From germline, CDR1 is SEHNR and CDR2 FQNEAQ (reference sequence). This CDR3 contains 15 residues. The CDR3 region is CASSRGLAGGVEQFF. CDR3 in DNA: TGTGCCAGCAGCCGGGGACTAGCGGGAGGGGTTGAGCAGTTCTTC.

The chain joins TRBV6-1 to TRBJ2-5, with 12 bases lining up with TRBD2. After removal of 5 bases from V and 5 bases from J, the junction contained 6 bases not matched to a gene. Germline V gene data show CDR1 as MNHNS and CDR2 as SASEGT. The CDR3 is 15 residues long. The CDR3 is CASSLTSGRSETQYF. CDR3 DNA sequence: TGTGCCAGCAGTTTGACTAGCGGGAGAAGCGAGACCCAGTACTTC.

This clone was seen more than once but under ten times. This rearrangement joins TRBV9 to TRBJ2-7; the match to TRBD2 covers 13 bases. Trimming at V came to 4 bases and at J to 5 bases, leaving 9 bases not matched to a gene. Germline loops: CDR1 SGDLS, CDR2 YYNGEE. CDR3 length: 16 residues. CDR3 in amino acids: CASSSEEGLAGDEQYF. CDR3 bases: TGTGCCAGCAGCTCAGAGGAAGGACTAGCGGGAGACGAGCAGTACTTC. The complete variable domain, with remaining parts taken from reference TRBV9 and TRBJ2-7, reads DSGVTQTPKHLITATGQRVTLRCSPRSGDLSVYWYQQSLDQGLQFLIQYYNGEERAKGNILERFSAQQFPDLHSELNLSSLELGDSALYFCASSSEEGLAGDEQYFGPGTRLTVT.

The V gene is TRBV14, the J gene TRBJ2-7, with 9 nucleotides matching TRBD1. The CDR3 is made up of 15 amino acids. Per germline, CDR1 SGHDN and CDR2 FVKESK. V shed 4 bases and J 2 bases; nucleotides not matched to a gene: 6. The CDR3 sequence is CASSPTGTGTYEQYF. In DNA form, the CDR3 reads TGTGCCAGCAGCCCGACCGGGACAGGGACCTACGAGCAGTACTTC. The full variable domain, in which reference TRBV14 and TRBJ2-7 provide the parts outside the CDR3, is EAGVTQFPSHSVIEKGQTVTLRCDPISGHDNLYWYRRVMGKEIKFLLHFVKESKQDESGMPNNRFLAERTGGTYSTLKVQPAELEDSGVYFCASSPTGTGTYEQYFGPGTRLTVT.

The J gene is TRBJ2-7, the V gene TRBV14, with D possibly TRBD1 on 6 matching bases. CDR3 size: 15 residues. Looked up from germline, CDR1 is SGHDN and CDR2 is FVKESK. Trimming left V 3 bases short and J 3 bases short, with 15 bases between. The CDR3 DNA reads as TGTGCCAGCAGCCAGGACAGAGCCTTGGACTACGAGCAGTACTTC. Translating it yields CASSQDRALDYEQYF.

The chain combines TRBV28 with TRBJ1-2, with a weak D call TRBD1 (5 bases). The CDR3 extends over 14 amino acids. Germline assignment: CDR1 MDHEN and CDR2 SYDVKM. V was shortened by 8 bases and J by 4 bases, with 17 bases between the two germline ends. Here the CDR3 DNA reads TGTGCCAGCCTCCGGGACTTTTCCAGCTATGGCTACACCTTC. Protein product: CASLRDFSSYGYTF.

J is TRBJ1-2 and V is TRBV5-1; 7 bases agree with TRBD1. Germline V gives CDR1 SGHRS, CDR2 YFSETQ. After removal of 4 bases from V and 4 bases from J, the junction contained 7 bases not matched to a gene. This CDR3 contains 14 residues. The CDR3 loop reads CASSPPTGSYGYTF. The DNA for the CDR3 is TGCGCCAGCAGCCCTCCGACAGGGAGCTATGGCTACACCTTC. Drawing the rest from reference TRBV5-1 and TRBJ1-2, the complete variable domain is KAGVTQTPRYLIKTRGQQVTLSCSPISGHRSVSWYQQTPGQGLQFLFEYFSETQRNKGNFPGRFSGRQFSNSRSEMNVSTLELGDSALYLCASSPPTGSYGYTFGSGTRLTVV.

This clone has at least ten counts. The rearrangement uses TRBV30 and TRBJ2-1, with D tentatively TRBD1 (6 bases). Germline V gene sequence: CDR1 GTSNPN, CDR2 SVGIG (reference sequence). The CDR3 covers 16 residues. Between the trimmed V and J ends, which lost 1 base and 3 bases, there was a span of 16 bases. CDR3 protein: CAWSDWTADSYNEQFF. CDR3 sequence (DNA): TGTGCCTGGAGTGATTGGACAGCAGATAGCTACAATGAGCAGTTCTTC.

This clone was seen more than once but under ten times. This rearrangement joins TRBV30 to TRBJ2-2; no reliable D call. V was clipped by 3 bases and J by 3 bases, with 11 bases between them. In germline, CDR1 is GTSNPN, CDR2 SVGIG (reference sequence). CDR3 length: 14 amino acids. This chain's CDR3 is CAWRLIGYTGELFF. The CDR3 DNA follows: TGTGCCTGGAGGTTGATTGGCTACACCGGGGAGCTGTTTTTT.

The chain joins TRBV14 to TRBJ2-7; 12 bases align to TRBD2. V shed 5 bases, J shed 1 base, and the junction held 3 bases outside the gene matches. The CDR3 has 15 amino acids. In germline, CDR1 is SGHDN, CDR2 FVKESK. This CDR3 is CASSGLAGMSYEQYF. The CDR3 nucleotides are TGTGCCAGCAGCGGACTAGCGGGGATGTCCTACGAGCAGTACTTC.

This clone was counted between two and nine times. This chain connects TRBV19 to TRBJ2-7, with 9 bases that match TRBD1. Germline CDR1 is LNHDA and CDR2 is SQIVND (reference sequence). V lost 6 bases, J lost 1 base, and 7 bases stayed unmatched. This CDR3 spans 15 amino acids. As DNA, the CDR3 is TGTGCCAGTAGAGCCCGGGACAGGGCTTCCTACGAGCAGTACTTC. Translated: CASRARDRASYEQYF.

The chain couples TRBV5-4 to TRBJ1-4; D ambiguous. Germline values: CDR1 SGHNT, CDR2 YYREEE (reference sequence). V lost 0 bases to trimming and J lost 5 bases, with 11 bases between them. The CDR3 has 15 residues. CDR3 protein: CASSLAGGSNEKLFF. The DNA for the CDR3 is TGTGCCAGCAGCTTGGCCGGAGGGAGCAATGAAAAACTGTTTTTT. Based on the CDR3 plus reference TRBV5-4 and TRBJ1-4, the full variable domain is ETGVTQSPTHLIKTRGQQVTLRCSSQSGHNTVSWYQQALGQGPQFIFQYYREEENGRGNFPPRFSGLQFPNYSSELNVNALELDDSALYLCASSLAGGSNEKLFFGSGTQLSVL.

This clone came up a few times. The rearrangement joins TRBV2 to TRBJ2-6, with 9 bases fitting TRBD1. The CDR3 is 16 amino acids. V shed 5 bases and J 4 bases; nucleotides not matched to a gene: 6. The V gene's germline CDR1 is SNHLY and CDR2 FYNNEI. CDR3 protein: CASSSGQGAGANVLTF. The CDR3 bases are TGTGCCAGCAGTTCGGGACAGGGTGCCGGGGCCAACGTCCTGACTTTC.

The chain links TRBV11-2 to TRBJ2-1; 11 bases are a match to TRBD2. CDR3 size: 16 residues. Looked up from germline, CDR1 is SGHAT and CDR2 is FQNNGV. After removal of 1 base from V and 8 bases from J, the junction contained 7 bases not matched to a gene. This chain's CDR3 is CASSLALAGGGHEQFF. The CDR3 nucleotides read TGTGCCAGCAGCTTAGCCCTAGCGGGGGGTGGTCATGAGCAGTTCTTC.